This T cell receptor (beta chain) is drawn from a study of OX40 agonist ivuxolimab in advanced cancers. With regard to this clone: The target antigen is unknown.

Study conclusions and caveats: CD8+ T cells (on average) carried more expanded clones than CD4+ T cells.

Method: immunoSEQ multiplex PCR; TCRdb's copy keeps in-frame clones and lacks some. The sample lists 78,000 or so clones; roughly 81% were seen once. Germline CDR1 and CDR2: SGHRS and YFSETQ. Trimming removed 2 bases from V and 6 bases from J; junction bases left unmatched: 7. The CDR3 is made up of 15 amino acids. The chain combines TRBV5-1 with TRBJ2-3, with 9 bases fitting TRBD2. The TCR originated in an adult with an advanced solid tumor such as melanoma, head and neck, liver or kidney cancer. Sequencing was performed on CD4+ or CD8+ T cells sorted from blood, taken in a trial of the OX40 agonist ivuxolimab. This chain's CDR3 is CASSFGLAGPDTQYF. The CDR3 DNA sequence: TGCGCCAGCAGCTTCGGGCTAGCGGGACCCGATACGCAGTATTTT. The variable domain in full, with the rest retrieved from reference TRBV5-1 and TRBJ2-3, is KAGVTQTPRYLIKTRGQQVTLSCSPISGHRSVSWYQQTPGQGLQFLFEYFSETQRNKGNFPGRFSGRQFSNSRSEMNVSTLELGDSALYLCASSFGLAGPDTQYFGPGTRLTVL.